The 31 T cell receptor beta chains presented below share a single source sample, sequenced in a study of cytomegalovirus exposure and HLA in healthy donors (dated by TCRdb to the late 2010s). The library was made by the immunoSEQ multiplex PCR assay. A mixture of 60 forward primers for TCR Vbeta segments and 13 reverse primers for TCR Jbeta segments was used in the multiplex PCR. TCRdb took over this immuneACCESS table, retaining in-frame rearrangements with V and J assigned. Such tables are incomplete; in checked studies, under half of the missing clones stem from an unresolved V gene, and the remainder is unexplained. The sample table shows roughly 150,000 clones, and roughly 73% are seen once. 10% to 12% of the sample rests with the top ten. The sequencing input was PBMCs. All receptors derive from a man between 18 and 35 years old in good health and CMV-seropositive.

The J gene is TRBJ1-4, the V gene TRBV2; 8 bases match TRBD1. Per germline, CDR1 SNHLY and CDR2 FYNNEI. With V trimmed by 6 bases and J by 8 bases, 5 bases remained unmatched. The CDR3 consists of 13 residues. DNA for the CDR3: TGTGCCAGCAGCCCCGGGACAGGAGAAAAACTGTTTTTT. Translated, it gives CASSPGTGEKLFF.

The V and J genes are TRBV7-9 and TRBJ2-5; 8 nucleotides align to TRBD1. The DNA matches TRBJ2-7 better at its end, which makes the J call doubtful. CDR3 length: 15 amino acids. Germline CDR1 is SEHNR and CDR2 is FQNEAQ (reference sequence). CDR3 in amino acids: CASSSSGGLVREQYF. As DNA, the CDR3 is TGTGCCAGCAGCTCTTCAGGGGGCTTAGTTCGCGAGCAGTACTTC.

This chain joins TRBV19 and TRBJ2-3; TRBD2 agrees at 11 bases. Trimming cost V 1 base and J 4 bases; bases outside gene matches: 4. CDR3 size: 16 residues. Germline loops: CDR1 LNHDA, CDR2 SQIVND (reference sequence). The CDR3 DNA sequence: TGTGCCAGTAGTATAGGATATAGCGGGAGGGCAGATACGCAGTATTTT. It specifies CASSIGYSGRADTQYF.

The CDR3 protein is CASSRPGILGYEQYF. CDR3 nucleotides: TGTGCCAGCAGTCGCCCAGGGATCTTGGGCTACGAGCAGTACTTC. The genes are TRBV2 and TRBJ2-7, with D maybe TRBD1 (5 bases). Trimming removed 5 bases from V and 3 bases from J, with 17 bases in between. The CDR3 covers 15 residues. Per germline, CDR1 SNHLY and CDR2 FYNNEI.

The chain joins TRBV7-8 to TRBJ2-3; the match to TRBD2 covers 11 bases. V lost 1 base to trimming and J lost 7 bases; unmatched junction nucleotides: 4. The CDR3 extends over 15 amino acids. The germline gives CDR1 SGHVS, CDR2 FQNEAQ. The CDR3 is CASSLVGTSGNTQYF. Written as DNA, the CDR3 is TGTGCCAGCAGCTTAGTCGGGACTAGCGGAAATACGCAGTATTTT.

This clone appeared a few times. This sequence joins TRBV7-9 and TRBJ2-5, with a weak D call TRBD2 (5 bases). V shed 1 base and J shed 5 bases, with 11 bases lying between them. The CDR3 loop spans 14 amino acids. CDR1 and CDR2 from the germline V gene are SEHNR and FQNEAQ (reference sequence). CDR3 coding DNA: TGTGCCAGCAGCTTAGGAGCGGCTATGGAGACCCAGTACTTC. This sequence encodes CASSLGAAMETQYF.

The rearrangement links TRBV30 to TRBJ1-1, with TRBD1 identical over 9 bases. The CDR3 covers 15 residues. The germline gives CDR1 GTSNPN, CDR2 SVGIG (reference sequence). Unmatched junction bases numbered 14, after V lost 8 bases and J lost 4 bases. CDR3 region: CATVTRDRVRTEAFF. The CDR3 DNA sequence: TGTGCCACCGTAACCCGGGACAGGGTTCGCACTGAAGCTTTCTTT.

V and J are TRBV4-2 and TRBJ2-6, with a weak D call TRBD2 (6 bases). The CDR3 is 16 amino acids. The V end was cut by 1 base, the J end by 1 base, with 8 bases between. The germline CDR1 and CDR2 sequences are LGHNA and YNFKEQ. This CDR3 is CASSQVGGSGANVLTF. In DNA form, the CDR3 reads TGTGCCAGCAGCCAAGTGGGGGGATCTGGGGCCAACGTCCTGACTTTC.

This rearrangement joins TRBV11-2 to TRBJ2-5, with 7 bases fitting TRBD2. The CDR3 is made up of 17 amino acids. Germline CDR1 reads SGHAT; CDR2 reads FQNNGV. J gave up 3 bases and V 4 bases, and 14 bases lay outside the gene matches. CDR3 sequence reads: CASSSWPGGSSKETQYF. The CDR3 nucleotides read TGTGCCAGCAGCTCGTGGCCCGGCGGGAGTTCCAAAGAGACCCAGTACTTC.

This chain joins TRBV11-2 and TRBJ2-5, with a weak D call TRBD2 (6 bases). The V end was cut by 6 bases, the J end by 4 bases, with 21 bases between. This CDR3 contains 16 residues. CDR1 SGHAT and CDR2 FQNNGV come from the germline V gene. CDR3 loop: CASRERGGNSGETQYF. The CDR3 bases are TGTGCCAGCAGAGAAAGAGGAGGGAACTCCGGAGAGACCCAGTACTTC.

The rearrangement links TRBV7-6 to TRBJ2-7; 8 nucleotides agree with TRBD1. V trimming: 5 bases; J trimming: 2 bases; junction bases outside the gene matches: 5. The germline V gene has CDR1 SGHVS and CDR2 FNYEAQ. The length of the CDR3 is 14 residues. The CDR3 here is CASSQTGQAYEQYF. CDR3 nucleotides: TGTGCCAGCAGCCAGACGGGACAGGCCTACGAGCAGTACTTC.

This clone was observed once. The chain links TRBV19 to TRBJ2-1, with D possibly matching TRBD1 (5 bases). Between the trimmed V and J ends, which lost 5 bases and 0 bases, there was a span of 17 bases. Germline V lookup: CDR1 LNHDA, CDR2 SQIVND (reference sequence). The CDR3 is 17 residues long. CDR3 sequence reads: CASSLRGGVSSYNEQFF. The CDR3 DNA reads TGTGCCAGTAGTTTAAGGGGTGGGGTCAGCTCCTACAATGAGCAGTTCTTC.

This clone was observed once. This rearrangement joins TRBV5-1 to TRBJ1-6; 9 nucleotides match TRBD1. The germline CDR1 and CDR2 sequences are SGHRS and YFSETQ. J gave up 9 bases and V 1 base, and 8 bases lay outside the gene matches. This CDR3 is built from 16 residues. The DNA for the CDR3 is TGCGCCAGCAGCTTGTTCGCGGACAGGGGATCTTCACCCCTCCACTTT. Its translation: CASSLFADRGSSPLHF.

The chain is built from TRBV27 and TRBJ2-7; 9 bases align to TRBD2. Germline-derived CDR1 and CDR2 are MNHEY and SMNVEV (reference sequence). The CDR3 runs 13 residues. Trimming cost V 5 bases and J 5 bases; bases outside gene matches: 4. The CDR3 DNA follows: TGTGCCAGCAGTATGACTAGCGGAAACGAGCAGTACTTC. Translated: CASSMTSGNEQYF.

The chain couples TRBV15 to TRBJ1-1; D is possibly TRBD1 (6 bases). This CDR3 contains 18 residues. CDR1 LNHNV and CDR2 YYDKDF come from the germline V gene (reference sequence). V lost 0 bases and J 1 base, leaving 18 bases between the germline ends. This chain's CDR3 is CATSRDPAFGTKNTEAFF. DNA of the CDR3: TGTGCCACCAGCAGAGACCCTGCTTTTGGGACAAAGAACACTGAAGCTTTCTTT.

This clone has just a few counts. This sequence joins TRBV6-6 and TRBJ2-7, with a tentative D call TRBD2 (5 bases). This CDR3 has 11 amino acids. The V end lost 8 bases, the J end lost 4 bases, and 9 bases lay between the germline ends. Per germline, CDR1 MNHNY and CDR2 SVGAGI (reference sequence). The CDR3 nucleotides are TGTGCCAGCGGTCTAGCTTACGAGCAGTACTTC. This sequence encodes CASGLAYEQYF.

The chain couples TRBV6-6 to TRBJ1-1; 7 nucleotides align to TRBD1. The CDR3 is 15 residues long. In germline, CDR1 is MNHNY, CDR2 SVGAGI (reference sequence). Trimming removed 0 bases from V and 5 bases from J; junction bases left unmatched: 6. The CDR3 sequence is CASSYSPGGRTEAFF. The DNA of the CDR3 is TGTGCCAGCAGTTACTCACCAGGGGGTAGGACTGAAGCTTTCTTT.

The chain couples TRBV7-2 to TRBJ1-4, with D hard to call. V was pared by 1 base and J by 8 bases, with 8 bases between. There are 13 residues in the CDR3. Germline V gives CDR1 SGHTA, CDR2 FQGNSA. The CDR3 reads CASSLVAWEKLFF. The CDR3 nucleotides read TGTGCCAGCAGCTTAGTGGCCTGGGAAAAACTGTTTTTT.

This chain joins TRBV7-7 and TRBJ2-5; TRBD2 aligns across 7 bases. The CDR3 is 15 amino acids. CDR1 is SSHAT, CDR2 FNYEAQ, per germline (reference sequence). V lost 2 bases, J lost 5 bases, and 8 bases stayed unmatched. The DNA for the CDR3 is TGTGCCAGCAGCTTAAGGGGCGGGAGCGGCGAGACCCAGTACTTC. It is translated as CASSLRGGSGETQYF.

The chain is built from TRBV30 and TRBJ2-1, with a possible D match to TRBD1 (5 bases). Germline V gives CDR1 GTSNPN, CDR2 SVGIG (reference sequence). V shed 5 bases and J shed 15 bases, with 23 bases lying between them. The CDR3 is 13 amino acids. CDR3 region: CAWGPRAGQSSFF. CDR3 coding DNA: TGTGCCTGGGGCCCCAGGGCCGGCCAGAGTTCGTTCTTC.

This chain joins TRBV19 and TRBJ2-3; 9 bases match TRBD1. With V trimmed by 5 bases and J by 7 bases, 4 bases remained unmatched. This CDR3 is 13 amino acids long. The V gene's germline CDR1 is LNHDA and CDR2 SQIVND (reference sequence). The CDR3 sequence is CASSGQGLHTQYF. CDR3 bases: TGTGCCAGTAGTGGACAGGGGTTGCATACGCAGTATTTT.

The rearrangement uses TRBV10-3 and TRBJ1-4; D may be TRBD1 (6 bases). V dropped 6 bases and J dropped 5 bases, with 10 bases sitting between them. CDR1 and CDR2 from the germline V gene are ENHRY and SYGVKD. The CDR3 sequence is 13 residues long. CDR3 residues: CAIRDRENEKLFF. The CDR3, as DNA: TGTGCCATCAGGGACAGAGAGAATGAAAAACTGTTTTTT.

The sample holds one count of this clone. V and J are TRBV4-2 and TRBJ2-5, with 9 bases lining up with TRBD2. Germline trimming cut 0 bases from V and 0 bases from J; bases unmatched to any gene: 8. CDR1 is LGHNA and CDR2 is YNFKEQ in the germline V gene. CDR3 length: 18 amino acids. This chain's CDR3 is CASSQDPQAGGHQETQYF. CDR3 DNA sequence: TGTGCCAGCAGCCAAGACCCTCAAGCGGGAGGCCACCAAGAGACCCAGTACTTC.

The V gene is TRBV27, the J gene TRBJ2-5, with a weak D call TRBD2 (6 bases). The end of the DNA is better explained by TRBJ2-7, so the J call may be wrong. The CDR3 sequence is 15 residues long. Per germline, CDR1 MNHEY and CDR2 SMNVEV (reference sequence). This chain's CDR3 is CASSPRGLRRDEQYF. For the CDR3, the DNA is TGTGCCAGCAGTCCCCGGGGACTCCGTCGAGACGAGCAGTACTTC.

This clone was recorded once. The DNA for the CDR3 is TGTGCCAGCCGTCCCAGGCACGGTGAAAAACTGTTTTTT. Translated, it gives CASRPRHGEKLFF. The rearrangement links TRBV19 to TRBJ1-4; no reliable D call. The CDR3 covers 13 residues. The ends were cut back, 9 bases at V and 7 bases at J, with 15 bases in the middle. Germline values: CDR1 LNHDA, CDR2 SQIVND (reference sequence). The full variable domain, its missing parts supplied by reference TRBV19 and TRBJ1-4, is DGGITQSPKYLFRKEGQNVTLSCEQNLNHDAMYWYRQDPGQGLRLIYYSQIVNDFQKGDIAEGYSVSREKKESFPLTVTSAQKNPTAFYLCASRPRHGEKLFFGSGTQLSVL.

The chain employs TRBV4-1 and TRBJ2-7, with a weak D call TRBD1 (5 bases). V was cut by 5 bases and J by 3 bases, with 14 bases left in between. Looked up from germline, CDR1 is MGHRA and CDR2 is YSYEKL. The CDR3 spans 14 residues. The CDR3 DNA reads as TGCGCCAGCAGCAAATGGCAGGGCGACTACGAGCAGTACTTC. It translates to CASSKWQGDYEQYF.

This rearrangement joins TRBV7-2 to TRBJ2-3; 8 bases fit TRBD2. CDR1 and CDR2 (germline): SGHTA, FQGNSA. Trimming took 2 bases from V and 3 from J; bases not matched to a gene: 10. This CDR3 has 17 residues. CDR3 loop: CASSLIGTRVGTDTQYF. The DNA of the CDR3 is TGTGCCAGCAGCTTAATTGGGACTAGAGTTGGAACAGATACGCAGTATTTT. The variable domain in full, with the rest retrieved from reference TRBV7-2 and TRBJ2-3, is GAGVSQSPSNKVTEKGKDVELRCDPISGHTALYWYRQSLGQGLEFLIYFQGNSAPDKSGLPSDRFSAERTGGSVSTLTIQRTQQEDSAVYLCASSLIGTRVGTDTQYFGPGTRLTVL.

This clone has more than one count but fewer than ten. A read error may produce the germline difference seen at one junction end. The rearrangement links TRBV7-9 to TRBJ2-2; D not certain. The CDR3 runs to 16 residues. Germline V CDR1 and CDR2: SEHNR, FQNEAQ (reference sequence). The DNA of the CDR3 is TGTTCCAGCAGCGCCCGATTCTTCGGTAACACCGGGGAGCTGTTTTTT. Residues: CSSSARFFGNTGELFF.

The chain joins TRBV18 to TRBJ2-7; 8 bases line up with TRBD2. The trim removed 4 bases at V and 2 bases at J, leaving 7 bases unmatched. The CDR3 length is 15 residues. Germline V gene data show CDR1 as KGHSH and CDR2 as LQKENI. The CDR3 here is CASSQRTSGTYEQYF. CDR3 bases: TGTGCCAGCTCACAGCGAACTAGCGGAACCTACGAGCAGTACTTC.

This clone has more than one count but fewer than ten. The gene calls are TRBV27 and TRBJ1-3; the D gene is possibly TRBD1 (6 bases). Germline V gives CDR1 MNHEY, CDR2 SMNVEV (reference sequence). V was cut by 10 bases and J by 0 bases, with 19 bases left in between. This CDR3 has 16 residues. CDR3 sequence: CATPPYRENSGNTIYF. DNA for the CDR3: TGTGCCACACCCCCCTACAGGGAAAACTCTGGAAACACCATATATTTT.

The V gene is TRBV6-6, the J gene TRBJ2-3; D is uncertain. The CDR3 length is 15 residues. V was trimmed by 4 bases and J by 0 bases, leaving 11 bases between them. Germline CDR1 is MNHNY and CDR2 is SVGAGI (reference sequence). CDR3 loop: CASSSLTESTDTQYF. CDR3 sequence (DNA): TGTGCCAGCAGTTCCCTGACTGAGAGCACAGATACGCAGTATTTT.